Below, one T cell receptor (beta chain) is given with its context. There is no known antigen for this receptor. No per-base quality is available; no much larger clone lies one base away. Donors were a few dozen systemically healthy Caucasian individuals from Russia aged about 6 to 100 years. Approximately 11 milliliters of peripheral blood were drawn from each donor into EDTA-treated Vacutainer tubes. Ficoll-Paque density-gradient centrifugation was used to isolate PBMCs, with at least 6.5 million per sample. Trizol reagent was used to extract total RNA from the PBMCs, yielding at least 5 micrograms per sample. The percentages of naive CD45RAhigh/CD27high T cells were determined by flow cytometry on a PBMC aliquot from every donor. The data derive from a study of blood T cells in healthy people across ages (dated by TCRdb to about 2015). Regarding the complete study: In model experiments, roughly one uniquely barcoded TCR beta cDNA molecule per two T cells was captured by template switching. The study measured age-related changes in TCR beta repertoire diversity using deep sequencing normalized with unique cDNA molecular identifiers. Two additional independent replicas of 1 million unique cDNA reads from the same blood draw were analyzed for two donors (one aged 18 to 30 and one aged 80 or older). The donors were split into four age groups: young (average roughly 15 years), middle-aged (more than 35), aged (over 55) and long-lived (roughly 86). Broader findings and caveats from the paper: Total diversity estimates from one million sequenced T cells were considered lower bounds and underestimates. There was a strong correlation between observed TCR beta diversity and the percentage of naive T cells measured by flow cytometry. Because donor CMV infection status was unknown, age-related changes in expanded clonotypes were potentially confounded. Conclusive comparison of naive and antigen-experienced compartments was prevented by the profiling of bulk unsorted PBMCs. As age increased, observed TCR beta diversity per million T cells dropped in a roughly linear way, and a significant reduction was already evident by age roughly 40. The long-lived group showed more naive CD4+ T cells, fewer expanded clones and increased TCR diversity than the aged group, suggesting age selection.

V is pared back by 0 bases and J by 2 bases, with 11 bases lying between the germline termini. From its cysteine to its phenylalanine, the CDR3 spans 15 amino acids. Only the CDR3 part of the read is kept: 45 bases, read in frame from the first base. In the germline V gene (reference sequence), CDR1 corresponds to MNHEY and CDR2 to SMNVEV. The library was built by means of 5' RACE. The data were produced on an Illumina HiSeq 2500. A second PCR of roughly 7 to 11 cycles was performed with a sample-barcoded 5' primer and a J-beta primer mix. A template-switch 5' adaptor carrying 12 random nucleotides introduced a unique molecular identifier onto each TCR beta cDNA molecule. Each sample yielded at least 2.5 million CDR3-containing paired-end reads. First-strand cDNA was synthesized from all RNA with the Mint cDNA synthesis kit, primed by a TRBC-specific oligonucleotide. After uracil-DNA glycosylase treatment, a first 18-cycle PCR used universal primers M1SS and BC2_uni_R on all cDNA. The study's processing was this. Normalization of each sample was performed by random selection of 1 million high-quality reads, each carrying a distinct molecular identifier. Instead of being binned into consensus sequences, reads with shared molecular identifiers were discarded. MiTCR, set to a Q25 quality threshold and the strictest error-elimination algorithm, was used for CDR3 identification, clonotype clustering and error correction. A nonparametric unseen species model using Euler transformation provided a lower-bound estimate of total TCR beta diversity. TCRdb handled the public reads itself, with Q25 trimming in fastp and clone calling in MiXCR, and kept productive beta chains. Under each unique CDR3 protein, matching rows form one entry showing the most common genes and DNA. It is TCRdb's table, rather than the study itself, that gives the V and J calls and clone size. In all, the sample holds around 1,000,000 distinct CDR3 sequences, and about 25% of those were seen once. Jointly, the top ten make up approximately 0.75% of the sample.

The data also belong to a second study, concerning T cells of mothers and their children. That second publication adds: The donors were nine systemically healthy Caucasian individuals, made up of three mothers and their six children. cDNA synthesis used all of the extracted RNA, with around 1.5 ug of RNA in each 15 ul reaction. In the second PCR, the M1S primer introduced both the sample barcodes and 2-4 random nucleotides. Each mother yielded over 8.5 million TCR beta CDR3 reads and each child some 3 million reads. In both related and unrelated pairs, thymic selection shapes the output of TCR recombination in a similar way, with inherited differences having only a minor effect. Related mother-child pairs always showed normalized repertoire overlap that was slightly higher than in unrelated mother-child pairs, though the difference was never significant. Persistent microchimeric T cell clones were not detected, at a sensitivity of 95 to 100 clones per million clonotypes. The study used deep NGS to compare TCR beta repertoires of mothers and children, seeking features distinguishing related mother-child pairs from unrelated individuals. Mothers averaged approximately 41 +/- 4 years of age and children averaged about 12 +/- 4 years. After adapter ligation with NEBNext reagents, the libraries were sequenced on Illumina HiSeq 2000 with 100+100 nt paired-end reads. To avoid cross-contamination, the mother libraries and the child libraries were prepared a month apart and sequenced in separate runs. Each donor had between about 500,000 and 2,300,000 distinct TCR beta clonotypes identified. Naive TCR beta clonotypes were estimated from low-frequency clonotypes matched to each donor's FACS-determined naive share, without sorting.

This receptor was obtained from a girl aged 2 to 10 in good health. This receptor chain uses TRBV27 and TRBJ2-7; the D segment may tentatively be TRBD1 or TRBD2, each giving 5 matched bases. The specimen was blood. The CDR3 region: CASSLSGDFTYEQYF. The bases read TGTGCCAGCAGTTTATCGGGGGATTTCACCTACGAGCAGTACTTC.